Sequencing of this T cell receptor (beta chain) was carried out in a study of regulatory T cells in long-lasting Graves disease. Germline V gene lookup returns CDR1 MDHEN and CDR2 SYDVKM. Between the trimmed V and J ends, which lost 6 bases and 0 bases, there was a span of 8 bases. The CDR3 sequence is 14 residues long. This clonotype was seen ten or more times. Antigen specificity is unknown. CDR3-region Arm-PCR and iRepertoire HTBI primers produced the TCR beta libraries. TCRdb fed the multiplex PCR reads into MiXCR, producing one record per CDR3 protein. The repertoire has about 430,000 distinct CDR3 sequences, approximately 15% of them found once; the top ten carry about 7.6%. Study-wide results and limits: New patients shared fewer public clonotypes (approximately 1,000) than persistent patients did (roughly 2,500).

Time point described: newly diagnosed GD, antithyroid drugs for less than 3 months. Following extraction of RNA from PBMCs, that RNA was used to make the TCR library. This sample was shared with a second study, whose subject was T cells in Graves' hyperthyroidism and ophthalmopathy.

The rearrangement uses TRBV28 and TRBJ2-2; perhaps TRBD2 as D (5 bases). This clonotype was sampled from a woman aged 40 to 49 with Graves disease. The sample in question was peripheral blood mononuclear cells (PBMCs), obtained at new diagnosis, from a patient treated with antithyroid drugs. CDR3 region: CASRGVTNTGELFF. As DNA, the CDR3 is TGTGCCAGCAGGGGAGTTACGAACACCGGGGAGCTGTTTTTT.